This paragraph covers one T cell receptor (beta chain) sequence. Its antigen remains unidentified. A junction boundary mismatches the germline segment, possibly from a read error. CDR1 SGHVS and CDR2 FQNEAQ come from the germline V gene. The CDR3 has 14 residues. The sample belongs to a study of CD8+CD57+ T cells in acquired aplastic anemia. The study, taken as a whole, reports: Patients were compared with controls for CD8+ Simpson's diversity, and no significant difference emerged. Found in both controls and patients were twenty-nine CD8+ CDR3 sequences.

Genomic DNA provided the template from which TCR beta VDJ and CDR3 profiles were obtained. One entry per CDR3 protein, called by TCRdb with MiXCR from the reads. Of 200,000 to 300,000 distinct CDR3 sequences detected, 82% appear once; the ten largest clones hold about two fifths. In patients chosen for sequencing, flow cytometry had shown CD8+CD57+ cell expansion. The receptor was isolated from a human donor with aplastic anemia. Material for sequencing was sorted CD4+, CD8+, or CD8+CD57+ T cells (not recorded which) from PBMCs. This chain uses TRBV7-8 with TRBJ2-3; TRBD2 is a possible D gene (6 bases). CDR3 sequence reads: CASSLAGGHNARAF. The DNA of the CDR3 is TGTGCCAGCAGCTTAGCGGGAGGTCACAATGCAAGAGCGTTT.